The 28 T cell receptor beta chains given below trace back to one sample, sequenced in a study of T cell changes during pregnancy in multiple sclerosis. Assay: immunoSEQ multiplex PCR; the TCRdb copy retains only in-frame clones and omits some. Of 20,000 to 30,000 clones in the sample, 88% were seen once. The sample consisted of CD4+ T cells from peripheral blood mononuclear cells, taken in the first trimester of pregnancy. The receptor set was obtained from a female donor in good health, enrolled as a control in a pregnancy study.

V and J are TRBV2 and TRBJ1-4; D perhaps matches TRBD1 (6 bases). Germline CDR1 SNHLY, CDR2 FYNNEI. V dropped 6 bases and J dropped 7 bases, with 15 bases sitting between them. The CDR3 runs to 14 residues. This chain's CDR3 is CASSPEGGGEKLFF. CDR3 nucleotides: TGTGCCAGCAGCCCGGAAGGGGGGGGTGAAAAACTGTTTTTT.

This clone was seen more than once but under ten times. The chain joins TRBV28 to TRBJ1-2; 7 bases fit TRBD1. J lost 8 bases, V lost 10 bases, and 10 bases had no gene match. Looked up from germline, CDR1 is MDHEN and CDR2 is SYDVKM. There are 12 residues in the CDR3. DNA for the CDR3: TGTGCCACCAAGACAGGGACGTGGGGCTACACCTTC. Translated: CATKTGTWGYTF.

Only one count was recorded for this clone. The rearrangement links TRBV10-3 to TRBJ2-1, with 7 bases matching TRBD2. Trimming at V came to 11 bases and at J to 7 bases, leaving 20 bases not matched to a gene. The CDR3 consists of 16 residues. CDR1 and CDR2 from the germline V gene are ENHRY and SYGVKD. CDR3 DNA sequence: TGTGCCGGCTTCGCTTACGGGAGGCGTCTCGAGAATGAGCAGTTCTTC. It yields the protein CAGFAYGRRLENEQFF.

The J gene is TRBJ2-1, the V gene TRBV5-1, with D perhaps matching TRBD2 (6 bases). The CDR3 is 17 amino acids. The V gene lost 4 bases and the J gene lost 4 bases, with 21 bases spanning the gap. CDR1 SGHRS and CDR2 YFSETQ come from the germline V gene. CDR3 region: CASSPSLLADGYNEQFF. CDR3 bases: TGCGCCAGCAGCCCTTCCCTACTAGCTGACGGATACAATGAGCAGTTCTTC.

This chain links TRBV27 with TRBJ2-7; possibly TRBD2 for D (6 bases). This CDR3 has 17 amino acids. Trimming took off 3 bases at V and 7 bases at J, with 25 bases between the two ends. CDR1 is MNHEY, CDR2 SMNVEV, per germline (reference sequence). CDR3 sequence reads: CASSFWGVGGRSGEQYF. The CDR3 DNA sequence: TGTGCCAGCAGTTTCTGGGGCGTGGGGGGACGGTCTGGGGAGCAGTACTTC.

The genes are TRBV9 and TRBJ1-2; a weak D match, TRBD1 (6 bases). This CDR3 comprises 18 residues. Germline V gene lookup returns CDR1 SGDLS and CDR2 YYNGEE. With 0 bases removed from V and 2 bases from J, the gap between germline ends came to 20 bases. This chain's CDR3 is CASSVGLGGAGDNYGYTF. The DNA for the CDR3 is TGTGCCAGCAGCGTAGGGCTCGGGGGGGCAGGAGACAACTATGGCTACACCTTC. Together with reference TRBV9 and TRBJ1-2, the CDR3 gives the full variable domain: DSGVTQTPKHLITATGQRVTLRCSPRSGDLSVYWYQQSLDQGLQFLIQYYNGEERAKGNILERFSAQQFPDLHSELNLSSLELGDSALYFCASSVGLGGAGDNYGYTFGSGTRLTVV.

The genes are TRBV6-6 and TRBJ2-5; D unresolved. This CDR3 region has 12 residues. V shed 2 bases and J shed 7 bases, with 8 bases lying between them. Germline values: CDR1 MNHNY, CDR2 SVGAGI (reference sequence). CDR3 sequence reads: CASSYDRGTQYF. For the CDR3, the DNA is TGTGCCAGCAGTTACGACCGAGGGACCCAGTACTTC.

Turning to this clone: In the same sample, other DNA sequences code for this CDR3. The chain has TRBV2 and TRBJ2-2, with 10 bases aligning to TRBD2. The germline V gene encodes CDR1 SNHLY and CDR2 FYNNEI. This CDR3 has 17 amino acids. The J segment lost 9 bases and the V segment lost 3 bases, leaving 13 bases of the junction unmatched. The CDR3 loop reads CASSDIRAGGTSWELFF. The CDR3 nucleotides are TGTGCCAGCAGTGACATACGAGCGGGAGGGACATCCTGGGAGCTGTTTTTT.

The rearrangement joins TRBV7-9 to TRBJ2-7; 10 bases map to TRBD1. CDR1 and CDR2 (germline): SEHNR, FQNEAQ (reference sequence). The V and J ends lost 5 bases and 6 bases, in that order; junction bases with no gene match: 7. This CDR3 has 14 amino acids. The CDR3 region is CASSGDRGLGEQYF. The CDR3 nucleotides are TGTGCCAGCAGCGGAGACAGGGGGCTGGGCGAGCAGTACTTC.

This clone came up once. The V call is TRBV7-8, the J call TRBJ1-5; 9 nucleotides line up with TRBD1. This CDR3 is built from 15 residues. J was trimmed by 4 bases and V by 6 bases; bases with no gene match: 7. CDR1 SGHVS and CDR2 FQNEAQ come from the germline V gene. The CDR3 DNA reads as TGTGCCAGCAGGGGGGGACAGGGAATTAATCAGCCCCAGCATTTT. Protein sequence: CASRGGQGINQPQHF.

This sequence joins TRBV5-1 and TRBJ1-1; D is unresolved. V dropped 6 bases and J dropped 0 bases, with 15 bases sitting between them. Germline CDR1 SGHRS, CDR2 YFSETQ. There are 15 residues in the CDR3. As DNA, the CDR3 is TGCGCCAGCATCGGTGAGCCAAGTATGAACACTGAAGCTTTCTTT. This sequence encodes CASIGEPSMNTEAFF.

The CDR3 coding sequence is TGTGCCAGCAGCTTGCAGGGCGCCTATGGCTACACCTTC. It is translated as CASSLQGAYGYTF. The rearrangement joins TRBV5-5 to TRBJ1-2; perhaps TRBD1 as D (5 bases). This CDR3 contains 13 residues. With 1 base removed from V and 4 bases from J, the gap between germline ends came to 8 bases. Looked up from germline, CDR1 is SGHKS and CDR2 is YYEKEE (reference sequence).

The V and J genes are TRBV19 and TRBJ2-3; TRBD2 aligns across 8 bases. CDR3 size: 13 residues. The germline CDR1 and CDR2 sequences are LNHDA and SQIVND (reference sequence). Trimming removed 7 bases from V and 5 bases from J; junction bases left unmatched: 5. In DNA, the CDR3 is TGTGCCAGTACCGTGGCGGGGGGAGATACGCAGTATTTT. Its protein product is CASTVAGGDTQYF.

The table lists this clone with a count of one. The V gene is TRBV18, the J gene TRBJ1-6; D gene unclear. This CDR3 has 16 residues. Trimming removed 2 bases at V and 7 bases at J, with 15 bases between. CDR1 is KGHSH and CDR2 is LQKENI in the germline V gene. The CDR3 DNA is TGTGCCAGCTCACCAGGGCAGGTCGGAAGCAATTCACCCCTCCACTTT. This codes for CASSPGQVGSNSPLHF.

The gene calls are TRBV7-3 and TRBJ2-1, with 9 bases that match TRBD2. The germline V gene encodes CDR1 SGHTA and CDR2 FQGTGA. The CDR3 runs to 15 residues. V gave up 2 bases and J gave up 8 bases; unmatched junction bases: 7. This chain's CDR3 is CASSLWSSGVYEQFF. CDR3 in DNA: TGTGCCAGCAGCTTATGGTCTAGCGGGGTCTATGAGCAGTTCTTC.

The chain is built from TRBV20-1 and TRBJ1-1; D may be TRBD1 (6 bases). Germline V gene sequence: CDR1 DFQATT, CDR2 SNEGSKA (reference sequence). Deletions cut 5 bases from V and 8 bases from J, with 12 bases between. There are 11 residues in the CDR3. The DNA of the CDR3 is TGCAGTGCTCGGACAGAAACCGAAGCTTTCTTT. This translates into CSARTETEAFF.

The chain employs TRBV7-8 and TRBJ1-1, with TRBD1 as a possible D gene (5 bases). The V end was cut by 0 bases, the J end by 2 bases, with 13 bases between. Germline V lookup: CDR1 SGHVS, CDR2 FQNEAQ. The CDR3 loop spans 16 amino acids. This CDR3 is CASSLASEGPNTEAFF. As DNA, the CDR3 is TGTGCCAGCAGCTTAGCGTCGGAGGGGCCAAACACTGAAGCTTTCTTT.

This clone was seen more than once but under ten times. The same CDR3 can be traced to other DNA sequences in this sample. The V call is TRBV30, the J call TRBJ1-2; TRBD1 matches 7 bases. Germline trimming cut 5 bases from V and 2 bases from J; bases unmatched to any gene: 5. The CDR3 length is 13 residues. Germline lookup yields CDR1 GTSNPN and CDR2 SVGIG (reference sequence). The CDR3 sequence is CAWAKTGNYGYTF. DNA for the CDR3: TGTGCCTGGGCGAAGACAGGGAACTATGGCTACACCTTC.

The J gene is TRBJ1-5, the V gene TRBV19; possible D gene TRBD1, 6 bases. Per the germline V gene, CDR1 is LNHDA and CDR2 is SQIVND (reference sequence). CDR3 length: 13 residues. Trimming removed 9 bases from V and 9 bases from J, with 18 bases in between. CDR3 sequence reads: CASEGQIFGPQHF. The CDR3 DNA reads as TGTGCCAGCGAAGGACAGATCTTCGGGCCCCAGCATTTT.

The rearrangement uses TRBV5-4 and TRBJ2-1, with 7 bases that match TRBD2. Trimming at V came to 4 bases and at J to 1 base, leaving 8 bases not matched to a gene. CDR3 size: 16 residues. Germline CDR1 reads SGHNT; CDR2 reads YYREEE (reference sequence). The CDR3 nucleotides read TGTGCCAGCAGCGGGCGAGCGGGGCAATCCTACAATGAGCAGTTCTTC. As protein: CASSGRAGQSYNEQFF.

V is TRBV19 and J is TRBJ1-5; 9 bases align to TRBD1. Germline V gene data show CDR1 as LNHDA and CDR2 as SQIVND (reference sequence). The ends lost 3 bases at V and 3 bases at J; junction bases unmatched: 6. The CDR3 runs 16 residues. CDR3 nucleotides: TGTGCCAGTAGTATTCAGACAGGGGGGGACAATCAGCCCCAGCATTTT. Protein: CASSIQTGGDNQPQHF.

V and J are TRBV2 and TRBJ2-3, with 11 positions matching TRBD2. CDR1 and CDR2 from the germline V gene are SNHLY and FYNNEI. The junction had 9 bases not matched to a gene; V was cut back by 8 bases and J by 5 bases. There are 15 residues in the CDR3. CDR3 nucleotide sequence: TGTGCCAGCCGACCGCGGACTAGCGGGCGAGATACGCAGTATTTT. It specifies CASRPRTSGRDTQYF. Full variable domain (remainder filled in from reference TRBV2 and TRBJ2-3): EPEVTQTPSHQVTQMGQEVILRCVPISNHLYFYWYRQILGQKVEFLVSFYNNEISEKSEIFDDQFSVERPDGSNFTLKIRSTKLEDSAMYFCASRPRTSGRDTQYFGPGTRLTVL.

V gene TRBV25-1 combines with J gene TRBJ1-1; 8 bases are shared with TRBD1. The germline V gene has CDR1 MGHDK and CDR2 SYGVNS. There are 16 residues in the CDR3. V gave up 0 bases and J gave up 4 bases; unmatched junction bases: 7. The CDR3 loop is CASSEYGAGGGTEAFF. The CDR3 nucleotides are TGTGCCAGCAGTGAATATGGGGCAGGGGGCGGCACTGAAGCTTTCTTT. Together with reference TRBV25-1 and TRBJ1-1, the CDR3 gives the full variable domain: EADIYQTPRYLVIGTGKKITLECSQTMGHDKMYWYQQDPGMELHLIHYSYGVNSTEKGDLSSESTVSRIRTEHFPLTLESARPSHTSQYLCASSEYGAGGGTEAFFGQGTRLTVV.

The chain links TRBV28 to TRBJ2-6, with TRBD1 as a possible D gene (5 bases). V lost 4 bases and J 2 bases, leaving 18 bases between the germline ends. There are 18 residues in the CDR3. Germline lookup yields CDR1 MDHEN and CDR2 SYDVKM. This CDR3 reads CASSSQGNVIAGANVLTF. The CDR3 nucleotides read TGTGCCAGCAGTTCCCAGGGAAATGTTATAGCTGGGGCCAACGTCCTGACTTTC.

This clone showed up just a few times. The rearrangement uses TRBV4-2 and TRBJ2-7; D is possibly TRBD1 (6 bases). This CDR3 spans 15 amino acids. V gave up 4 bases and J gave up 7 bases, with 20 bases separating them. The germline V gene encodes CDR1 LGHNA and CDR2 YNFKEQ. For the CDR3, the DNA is TGTGCCAGCAGCCCCACACCACAGGGTACGGGGGAGCAGTACTTC. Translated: CASSPTPQGTGEQYF.

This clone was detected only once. CDR3 region: CASSIRRDNEQFF. CDR3 in DNA: TGTGCCAGCAGCATTCGGAGGGACAATGAGCAGTTCTTC. The rearrangement joins TRBV11-1 to TRBJ2-1, with D possibly matching TRBD2 (6 bases). Germline-derived CDR1 and CDR2 are SGHAT and FQDESV (reference sequence). The CDR3 is 13 amino acids. The germline V and J ends were trimmed by 5 bases and 5 bases, with 10 bases remaining between them.

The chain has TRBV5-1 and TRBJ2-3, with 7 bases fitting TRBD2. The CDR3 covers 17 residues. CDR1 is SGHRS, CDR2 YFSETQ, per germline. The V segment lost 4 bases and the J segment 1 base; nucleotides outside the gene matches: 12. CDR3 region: CASSPVAGAMGTDTQYF. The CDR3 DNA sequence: TGCGCCAGCAGCCCAGTCGCGGGAGCAATGGGCACAGATACGCAGTATTTT.

CDR3 nucleotides: TGTGCCAGCAGTTACGCCGGACAGAGCTATGGCTACACCTTC. Its translation: CASSYAGQSYGYTF. The gene calls are TRBV6-6 and TRBJ1-2, with D maybe TRBD1 (6 bases). Germline values: CDR1 MNHNY, CDR2 SVGAGI (reference sequence). The germline V and J ends were trimmed by 2 bases and 4 bases, with 11 bases remaining between them. This CDR3 is built from 14 residues.